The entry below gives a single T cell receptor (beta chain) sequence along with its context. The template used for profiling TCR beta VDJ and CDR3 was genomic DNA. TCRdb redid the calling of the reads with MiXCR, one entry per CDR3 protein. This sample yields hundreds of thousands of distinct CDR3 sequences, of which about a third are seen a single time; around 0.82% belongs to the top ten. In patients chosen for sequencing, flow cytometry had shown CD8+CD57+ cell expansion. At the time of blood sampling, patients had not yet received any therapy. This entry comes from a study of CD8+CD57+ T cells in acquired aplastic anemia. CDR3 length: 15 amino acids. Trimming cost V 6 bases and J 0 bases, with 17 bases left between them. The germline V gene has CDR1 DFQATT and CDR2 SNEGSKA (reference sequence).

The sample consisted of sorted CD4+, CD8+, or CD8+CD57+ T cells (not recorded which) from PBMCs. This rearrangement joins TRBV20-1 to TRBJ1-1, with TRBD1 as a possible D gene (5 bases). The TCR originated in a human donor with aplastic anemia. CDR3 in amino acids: CSAINSGTVNTEAFF. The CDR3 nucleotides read TGCAGTGCCATCAATTCCGGGACGGTGAACACTGAAGCTTTCTTT.